These T cell receptor beta chains were read from a single sample in a study of CXCR3-negative and CXCR3-positive naive CD8 T cells. No DNA is given; TCRdb re-called the 5' RACE reads and lists each CDR3 protein once. The specimen's table records 130,000 to 150,000 distinct CDR3 sequences. Sequencing used naive CXCR3+ CD8+ T cells from blood. Receptor source: a human donor in good health. Some clones in this sample may be carry-over from other donors' samples. The CDR3 runs from the conserved cysteine through the conserved F or W.

TRBJ2-3 TRBV12-3/TRBV12-4 CASSWTSGSTDTQYF
TRBJ2-7 TRBV28 CASRLTISSYEQYF
TRBJ1-5 TRBV7-2 CASTGRGNQPQHF
TRBJ1-1 TRBV19 CASSMSGNTEAFF
TRBJ2-7 TRBV7-8 CASSPPNWGTGYDLRYF
TRBJ2-1 TRBV14 CASSQDNNAGNEQFF
TRBJ2-7 TRBV20-1 CSARGLAGRSSYEQYF
TRBJ2-7 TRBV7-9 CASSPRVLSYEQYF
TRBJ2-5 TRBV9 CASSEGGGQETQYF
TRBJ2-7 TRBV29-1 CSAATGGEQYF
TRBJ2-7 TRBV3-1 CASSPFLGYEQYF
TRBJ1-2 TRBV4-3 CASSSHLQGPNYGYTF
TRBJ2-7 TRBV7-3 CASSFAGGSSEQYF
TRBJ2-7 TRBV7-8 CASSLGAGKRIEQYF
TRBJ2-1 TRBV5-1 CASSLDSPTGTGQFF
TRBJ2-7 TRBV9 CASSSGVADSYEQYF
TRBJ2-1 TRBV5-1 CASSLDWSNEQFF
TRBJ2-7 TRBV5-1 CASSPGLGNEQYF
TRBJ2-2 TRBV10-3 CAISESIAATGELFF
TRBJ1-2 TRBV19 CASSAGLGVSGYTF
TRBJ2-1 TRBV14 CASSQVQGAYEQFF
TRBJ1-3 TRBV11-2 CASSQQGYSGNTIYF
TRBJ1-1 TRBV6-1 CASRGGQNTEAFF
TRBJ2-1 TRBV19 CASSHPGRHNEQFF
TRBJ2-7 TRBV12-3/TRBV12-4 CASSSGLAPYEQYF
TRBJ1-1 TRBV7-6 CASSPASAEAFF
TRBJ2-5 TRBV7-9 CASSFGKNQETQYF